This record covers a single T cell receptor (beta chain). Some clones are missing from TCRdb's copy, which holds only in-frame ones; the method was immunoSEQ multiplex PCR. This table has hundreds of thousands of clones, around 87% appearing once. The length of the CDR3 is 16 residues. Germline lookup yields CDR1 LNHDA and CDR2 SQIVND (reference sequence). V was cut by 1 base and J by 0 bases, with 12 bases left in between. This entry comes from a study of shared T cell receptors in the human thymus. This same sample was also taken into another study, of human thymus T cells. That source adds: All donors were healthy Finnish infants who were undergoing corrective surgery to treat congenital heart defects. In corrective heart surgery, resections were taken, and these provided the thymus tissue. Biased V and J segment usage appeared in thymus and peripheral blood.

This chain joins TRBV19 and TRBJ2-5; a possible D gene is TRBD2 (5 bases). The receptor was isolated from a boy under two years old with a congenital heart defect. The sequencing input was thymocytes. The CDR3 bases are TGTGCCAGTAGTATAGGAGGAGCGGCCCACCAAGAGACCCAGTACTTC. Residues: CASSIGGAAHQETQYF.